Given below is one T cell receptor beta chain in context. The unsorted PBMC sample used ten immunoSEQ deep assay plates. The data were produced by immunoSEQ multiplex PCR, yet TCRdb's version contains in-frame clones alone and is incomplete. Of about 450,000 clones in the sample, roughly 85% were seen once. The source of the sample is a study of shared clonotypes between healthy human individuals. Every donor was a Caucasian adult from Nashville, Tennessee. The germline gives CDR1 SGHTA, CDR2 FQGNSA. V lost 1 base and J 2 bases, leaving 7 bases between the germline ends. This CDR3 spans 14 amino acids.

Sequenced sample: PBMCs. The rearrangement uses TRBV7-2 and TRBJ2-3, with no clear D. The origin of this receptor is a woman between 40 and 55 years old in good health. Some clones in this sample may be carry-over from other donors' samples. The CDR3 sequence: CASSLDRFTDTQYF. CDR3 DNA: TGTGCCAGCAGCTTAGACAGATTCACAGATACGCAGTATTTT.